This T cell receptor (beta chain) was documented in a study of identifying expanded T cells in peripheral blood. Study-wide findings and caveats: Roughly two-week clone count variance significantly increased as total template count grew.

The CDR3 has 17 residues. After removal of 2 bases from V and 4 bases from J, the junction contained 10 bases not matched to a gene. Germline V gene lookup returns CDR1 LNHNV and CDR2 YYDKDF (reference sequence). Of note for this clone: What it binds is not known.

Produced via immunoSEQ multiplex PCR; TCRdb's table is partial and in-frame only. The sample holds about 84,000 clones, approximately 84% seen once. Material: blood. The clonotype originates from a person between 18 and 70 years old in good health. The chain links TRBV15 to TRBJ2-3; 9 nucleotides line up with TRBD2. CDR3 residues: CATSRKTGLAIADTQYF. In DNA, the CDR3 is TGTGCCACCAGCAGAAAAACAGGACTAGCGATAGCAGATACGCAGTATTTT.